This TCR beta chain was recovered during a study of cytomegalovirus exposure and HLA in healthy donors. V lost 4 bases to trimming and J lost 9 bases; unmatched junction nucleotides: 5. Germline V gene data show CDR1 as SEHNR and CDR2 as FQNEAQ (reference sequence). This CDR3 contains 14 residues. Unrecorded immune exposure was likely among donors, who were nominally healthy when sampled. A note on this clone: Antigen: not known.

Study-level points and caveats: What a later analysis showed was that several of the most significant clusters appeared linked to common viral pathogens. Analyzed later, most CMV-associated TCR beta chains appeared HLA-restricted.

The PCR ran on 60 Vbeta and 13 Jbeta primers. Authors' analysis steps: About 10 million shared chains were among the 80 million or so unique TCR beta chains that a later analysis counted. Profiling relied on immunoSEQ multiplex PCR, and the TCRdb table lists in-frame clones only, not all of them. D and trimming were read from the DNA, whereas the V and J calls and clone size are those reported in that table. The sample carries 130,000 or so clones, approximately 79% recorded once. This TCR derives from a male donor in good health and CMV-seronegative. The sample was PBMCs. The J gene is TRBJ1-6, the V gene TRBV7-9; 8 bases line up with TRBD1. CDR3 sequence reads: CASSSSGTGSPLHF. CDR3 DNA: TGTGCCAGCAGCTCCTCCGGGACAGGTTCACCCCTCCACTTT.